Below, one T cell receptor (beta chain) is given with its context. The sample is drawn from a study of human T cells and chemical hapten exposure. Each CDR3 protein is one row after TCRdb ran MiXCR on the RACE reads. Altogether 95,000 or so distinct CDR3 sequences are present, roughly 11% being singletons, with the ten largest covering more than 3%. Time point noted: patch test 2, 6 weeks after DPC sensitization. Regarding treatment: therapeutic diphenylcyclopropenone sensitization with weekly scalp DPC. V trimming: 3 bases; J trimming: 5 bases; junction bases outside the gene matches: 9. The germline CDR1 and CDR2 sequences are SQVTM and ANQGSEA. The CDR3 consists of 14 residues.

The sample was whole blood, taken in connection with sensitization to the hapten diphenylcyclopropenone (DPC). The chain is built from TRBV29-1 and TRBJ2-5, with TRBD1 matching 7 bases. This receptor was identified in a woman aged 35 to 49 with alopecia areata. Some clones in this sample may be carry-over from other donors' samples. The CDR3 loop reads CSVEGQGVGETQYF. CDR3 DNA: TGCAGCGTTGAGGGGCAGGGGGTCGGCGAGACCCAGTACTTC.